This section outlines one T cell receptor beta chain sequence together with its context. Only one count was recorded for this clone. The antigen this receptor binds is unknown. Base-call qualities are not available, and no considerably larger clone is one nucleotide away. These data belong to a study of persistence of HIV-infected CD4 T cells (TCRdb year 2020). Context from the whole study: The study isolated CMV- and HIV-1 Gag-responding CD4+ T cells from ART-treated individuals to examine antigen-driven clonal expansion of HIV-1-infected cells. The clonality of all cells in each sorted population was measured by TCRbeta sequencing, and the clonality of infected cells was measured by proviral sequencing. The median time the participants had spent on suppressive ART was approximately eight years. For the TCR cluster analysis across participants, roughly eight participants were included for CMV and about 7 participants for Gag. Peripheral blood samples of up to 180 mL were taken at multiple time points, with the exception of a couple of participants who underwent leukapheresis at a single time point.

Interpreted using the paper, the treatment or condition label stands for: suppressive antiretroviral therapy. A pool of overlapping HIV-1 Gag 15-mer peptides, at roughly 1 ug per peptide per mL, was used to stimulate the cells. Nonresponding CD40L-negative CD69-negative CD45RO-high memory CD4+ T cells were sorted as memory populations depleted of antigen-responding cells. HIV-1-infected adults in whom suppressive ART had been started during chronic infection were enrolled as participants. For at least 4 years, the participants' plasma HIV-1 RNA had been undetectable, below 50 copies/mL. To be included, participants needed a CD4+ T cell count above 400 cells/uL and a positive CMV serology. Before stimulation, PBMCs were isolated using density centrifugation and depleted of CD8+ T cells. For roughly 18 hours, CD8-depleted PBMCs were stimulated with anti-CD28/CD49d costimulation, a CD40-blocking antibody, and enfuvirtide, which was added to prevent new infections. Sorting was done on either a Beckman Coulter MoFlo Legacy or an XDP sorter, and propidium iodide was used to exclude dead cells. The QIAamp DNA Mini Kit was used for genomic DNA extraction from samples above one million cells, and the Quick-DNA Microprep Kit was used otherwise.

The CDR3 starts with the cysteine, ends with the phenylalanine, and has 15 residues. Only the CDR3 DNA stays, 45 bases, in frame from base 1. The germline V gene specifies MNHEY as CDR1 and SVGAGI as CDR2. Trimming takes 9 bases from V and 5 bases from J, and the germline ends sit 21 bases apart. The paper as a whole reports these results and caveats: Bulk TCR analyses could not be limited to the rare CMV-responding cells that actually contained HIV-1 proviruses. Within the same sorted populations, TCR oligoclonality correlated with proviral oligoclonality. Significantly lower TCRbeta richness was observed in CMV- and Gag-responding cells than in anti-CD3/anti-CD28-responding cells, and higher oligoclonality was observed in CMV-responding cells than in CD3/CD28-stimulated and Gag-responding cells. The study involved few individuals and tested only a limited range of antigens. Degenerate expanded CDR3beta sequences were enriched in antigen-responding cells, suggesting convergent selection of CD4+ responses to CMV and Gag.

TCRbeta repertoires were sequenced from genomic DNA with the immunoSEQ hsTCRB assay version 4 in survey mode. For TCRbeta sequencing, genomic DNA was diluted to around 9.7 ng/uL, and up to 1 ug was used per sample. As for the authors' bioinformatics: TCRbeta data were analyzed in ImmunoSeq Analyzer 3.0, with diversity computed on productive nucleotide rearrangements. Lower-bound TCR diversity was estimated with the improved Chao index, and clonality with the Gini coefficient using the Immunarch R package. Nucleotide rearrangements that differed but encoded the same CDR3beta amino acid sequence were counted as separate clonotypes. Differential abundance analysis identified TCRbeta sequences significantly enriched in antigen-responding cells relative to anti-CD3/anti-CD28-activated cells. TCRs were clustered by predicted peptide-MHC specificity with GLIPH2, both within individual participants and across merged participant data sets. As stored in TCRdb, this immuneACCESS dataset retains in-frame rearrangements with V and J assigned. A fraction of the clones does not appear; measured against another copy, unresolved V genes explain less than half of the discrepancy, and the remainder lacks a known reason. That table furnishes V, J and clone size, whereas the DNA furnished D and trimming. This sample gives tens of thousands of clones in total; 70% to 75% of them show up just once. About 1.5% of the sample goes to the ten largest clones.

The receptor comes from an adult man with HIV who was CMV-seropositive. Sequenced material: CD4+ T cells sorted from PBMCs after approximately 19-hour stimulation, taken from a patient who received antiretroviral therapy. The cell subset or site label on this specimen signifies: CD40L-CD69- CD45RO-high memory CD4 T cells not responding to Gag peptides. The V and J genes are TRBV6-5 and TRBJ2-3; TRBD2 is perhaps the D gene, given 5 matching bases. The DNA sequence is given as TGTGCCAGTAACCCGGTCAACGGGGTGGAAGATACGCAGTATTTT. Its protein is CASNPVNGVEDTQYF.